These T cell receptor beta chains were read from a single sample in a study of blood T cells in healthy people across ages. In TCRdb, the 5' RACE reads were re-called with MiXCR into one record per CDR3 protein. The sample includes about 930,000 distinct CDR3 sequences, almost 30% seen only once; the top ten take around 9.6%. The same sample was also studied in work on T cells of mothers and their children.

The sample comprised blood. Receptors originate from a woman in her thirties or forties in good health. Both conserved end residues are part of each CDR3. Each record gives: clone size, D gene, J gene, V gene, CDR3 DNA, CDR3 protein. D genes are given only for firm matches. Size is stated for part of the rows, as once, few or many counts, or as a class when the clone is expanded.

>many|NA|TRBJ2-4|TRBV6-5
TGTGCCAGCTGTGACTTAGCCAAAAACATTCAGTACTTC
CASCDLAKNIQYF
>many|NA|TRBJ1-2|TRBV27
TGTGCCAGCACCCGGGCTGGGGGGATCCCCAACTATGGCTACACCTTC
CASTRAGGIPNYGYTF
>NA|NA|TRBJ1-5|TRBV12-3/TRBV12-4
TGTGCCAGCAGCAACTCGGGGGATTTTCAGCCCCAGCATTTT
CASSNSGDFQPQHF
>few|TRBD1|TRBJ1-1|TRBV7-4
TGTGCCAGCAGCTTAGTTTGGGACAGCGAAGCTTTCTTT
CASSLVWDSEAFF
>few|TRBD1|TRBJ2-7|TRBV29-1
TGCAGCGTTAGTGGGACAGGGAGGTCCTACGAGCAGTACTTC
CSVSGTGRSYEQYF
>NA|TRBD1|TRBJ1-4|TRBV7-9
TGTGCCAGCAGCCTGGACAGGGAGCAGTCTGAAAAACTGTTTTTT
CASSLDREQSEKLFF
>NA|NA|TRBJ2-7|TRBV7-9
TGTGCCAGCAGCTCGAAACCTGGGTTCAAAGACAAAGCCTACGAGCAGTACTTC
CASSSKPGFKDKAYEQYF
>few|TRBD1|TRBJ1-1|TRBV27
TGTGCCAGCAGTGGGACAGGGGATCCGGACACTGAGGCTTTCTTT
CASSGTGDPDTEAFF
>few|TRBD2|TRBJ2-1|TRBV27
TGTGCCAGCAGTTTGGCAGGGACTAGCGGGTTACTAGAGCAGTTCTTC
CASSLAGTSGLLEQFF
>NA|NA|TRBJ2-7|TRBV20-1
TGCAGTGTCATGACGCGGGACAGCTCCTACGAGCAGTACTTC
CSVMTRDSSYEQYF
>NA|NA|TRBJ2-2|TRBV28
TGTGCCACCGCGACCATGCGAGGGAACACCGGGGAGCTGTTTTTT
CATATMRGNTGELFF
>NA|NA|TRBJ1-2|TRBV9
TGTGCCAGCAGCGTCAGGACCCCAGTCTATGGCTGCACCTTC
CASSVRTPVYGCTF
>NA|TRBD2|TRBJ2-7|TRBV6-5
TGTGCCAGCAGTTACGCGGGAGGGCCCTCGTCCGAGCAGTACTTC
CASSYAGGPSSEQYF
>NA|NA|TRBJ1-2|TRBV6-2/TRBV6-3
TGTGCCAGCAGACAGAGCTCAGACTATGGCTACACCTTC
CASRQSSDYGYTF
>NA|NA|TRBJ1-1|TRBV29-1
TGCAGCGTTGGACAGTTAAGAACTGAAGCTTTCTTT
CSVGQLRTEAFF
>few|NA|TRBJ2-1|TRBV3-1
TGTGCCAGCAGCCAAGATCCGGCAGGGAGTAATGAGCAGTTCTTC
CASSQDPAGSNEQFF
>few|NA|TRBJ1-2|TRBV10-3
TGTGCCATCAGTGAGCGGGGTGAAGGGGCTATGAAGGGCTATGGCCACACCTTC
CAISERGEGAMKGYGHTF
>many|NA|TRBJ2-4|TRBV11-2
TGTGCCAGCAGCTTAGATCCGGAAAACATTCAGTACTTC
CASSLDPENIQYF
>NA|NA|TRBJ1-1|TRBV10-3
TGTGCCATCAGTGAGTATGGGAACACTGAAGCTTTCTTT
CAISEYGNTEAFF
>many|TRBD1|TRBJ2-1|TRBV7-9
TGTGCCAGCAGCTCTACCGGGACAGGGTACGAGCAGTTCTTC
CASSSTGTGYEQFF
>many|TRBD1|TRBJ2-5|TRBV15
TGTGCCACCAGCAGAACCAGACAGGGATCGGGAGAGACCCAGTACTTC
CATSRTRQGSGETQYF
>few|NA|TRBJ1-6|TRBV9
TGTGCCAGCAGCGAGGTAGGGGGTTTTGAACCCCTCCACTTT
CASSEVGGFEPLHF
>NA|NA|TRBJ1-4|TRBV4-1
TGCGCCAGCAGCCTTGGGGACCGTAACATTGAAAAACTGTTTTTT
CASSLGDRNIEKLFF
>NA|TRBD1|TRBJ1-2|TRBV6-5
TGTGCCAGCAGTTACACCGGGACAGGGAATGGCTACACCTTC
CASSYTGTGNGYTF
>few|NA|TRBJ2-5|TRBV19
TGTGCCAGTAGTATAGGCGCCCAGGGAGAGACCCAGTACTTC
CASSIGAQGETQYF
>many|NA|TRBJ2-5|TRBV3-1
TGTGCCAGCAGCCGTTCACCGGGGCAAGAGACCCAGTACTTC
CASSRSPGQETQYF
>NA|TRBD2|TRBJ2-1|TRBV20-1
TGCAGTGCTCCACGGACTAGCGGGGGGGTGAAAAATGAGCAGTTCTTC
CSAPRTSGGVKNEQFF
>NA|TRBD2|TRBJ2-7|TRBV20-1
TGCAGTGCTGGTACTAGCGGGGGGGCAGACGAGCAGTACTTC
CSAGTSGGADEQYF
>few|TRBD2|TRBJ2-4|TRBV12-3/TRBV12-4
TGTGCCAGCAGACCGGGACTAGAGGGAGGTGAGCAGTACTTC
CASRPGLEGGEQYF
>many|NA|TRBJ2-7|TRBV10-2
TGCGCCAGCAGTGATCAGGGACGTAGCTCCTACGAGCAGTACTTC
CASSDQGRSSYEQYF
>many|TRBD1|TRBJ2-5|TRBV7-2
TGTGCCAGCAGCTTCGACAGGGGGAACCAAGAGACCCAGTACTTC
CASSFDRGNQETQYF
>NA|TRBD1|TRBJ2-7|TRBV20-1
TGCAGTGTGAAGAGGAGGGGACAGGTCTACGAGCAGTACTTC
CSVKRRGQVYEQYF
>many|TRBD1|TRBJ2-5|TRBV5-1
TGCGCCAGCAGCCCGACAGGGGGGCAGACCCAGTACTTC
CASSPTGGQTQYF
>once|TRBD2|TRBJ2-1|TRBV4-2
TGTGCCAGTAGCCAAGACCCTGGGACTAGCGGGGGCCGGTACAATGAGCAGTTCTTC
CASSQDPGTSGGRYNEQFF
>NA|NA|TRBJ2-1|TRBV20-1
TGCAGTGCGTGGGACCCGCCAGATACGCAGTTCTTC
CSAWDPPDTQFF
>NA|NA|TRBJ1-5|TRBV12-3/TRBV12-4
TGTGCCAGCAGTTTATTCCGGGGATATCAGCCCCAGCATTTT
CASSLFRGYQPQHF
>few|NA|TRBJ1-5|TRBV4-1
TGCGCCAGCAGCCAAGATGTGGGTACTCAGCCCCAGCATTTT
CASSQDVGTQPQHF
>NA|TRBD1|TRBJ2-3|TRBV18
TGTGCCAGCTCCCGACGGGGACAGGGGCTAAATACGCAGTATTTT
CASSRRGQGLNTQYF
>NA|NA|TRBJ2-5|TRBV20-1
TGCAGTGCTAGAAGTTCGCGGAGAGGCCAGCTGGGGGAGACCCAGTACTTC
CSARSSRRGQLGETQYF
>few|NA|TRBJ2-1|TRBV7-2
TGTGCCAGCAGCCCCCGTTTACACTCCTACAATGAGCAGTTCTTC
CASSPRLHSYNEQFF
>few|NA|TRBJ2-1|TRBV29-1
TGCAGCGGGCGAGCGACCCCGGGAAATGAGCAGTTCTTC
CSGRATPGNEQFF
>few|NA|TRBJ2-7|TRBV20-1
TGCAGTGCTAGACTCACTCTGGGGGACGCTAGGGGGTACGAGCAGTACTTC
CSARLTLGDARGYEQYF
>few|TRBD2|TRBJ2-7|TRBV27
TGTGCCAGCAGTCCGCTAGCGGGGAGGGGGGACGAGCAGTACTTC
CASSPLAGRGDEQYF
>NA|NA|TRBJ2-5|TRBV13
TGTGCCAGCAGCTTAAAACTAGTCAGTACTCGCGGGACCCAGTACTTC
CASSLKLVSTRGTQYF
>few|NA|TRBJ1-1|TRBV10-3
TGTGCCATCAGTGCCACAGGGTTTGGAGCTGAAGCTTTCTTT
CAISATGFGAEAFF
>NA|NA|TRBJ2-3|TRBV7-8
TGTGCCAGCAGCTTAGTCGTAGGCGATACAGATACGCAGTATTTT
CASSLVVGDTDTQYF
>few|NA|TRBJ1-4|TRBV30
TGTGCCTGGAGTGACCATTCAACTAATGAAAAACTGTTTTTT
CAWSDHSTNEKLFF
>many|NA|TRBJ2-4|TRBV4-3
TGCGCCAGCAGCCAAGATCCCGTGGGATTAGCCAAAAACATTCAGTACTTC
CASSQDPVGLAKNIQYF
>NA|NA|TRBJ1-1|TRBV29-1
TGCAGCGTTGAGCTTTGGCGGGACACTGAAGCTTTCTTT
CSVELWRDTEAFF
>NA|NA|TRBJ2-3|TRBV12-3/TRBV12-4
TGTGCCAGCAGTCCTCGGGGGATGGGTACGCAGTATTTT
CASSPRGMGTQYF
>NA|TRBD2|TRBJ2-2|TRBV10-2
TGCGCCAGCAGTGAGGTGGTGAGCGGGGACGGCACCGGGGAGCTGTTTTTT
CASSEVVSGDGTGELFF
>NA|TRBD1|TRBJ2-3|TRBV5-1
TGCGCCTGCAGAGAAGGGACAGTCACAGATGCGCAGTATTTT
CACREGTVTDAQYF
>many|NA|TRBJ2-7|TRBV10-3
TGTGCCATCAGTGACAGGGATGAATCCTACGAGCAGTACTTC
CAISDRDESYEQYF
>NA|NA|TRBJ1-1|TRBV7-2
TGTGCCAGCTCGAGGGCGGATACTGAAGCTTTCTTT
CASSRADTEAFF
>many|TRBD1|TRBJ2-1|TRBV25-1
TGTGCCAGCAGTGAATTGGGGGACAGGGGGGACAATGAGCAGTTCTTC
CASSELGDRGDNEQFF
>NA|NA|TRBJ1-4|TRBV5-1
TGCGACAGCAGCCCCACAATTGCAACTAATGAAAAACTGTTTTTT
CDSSPTIATNEKLFF
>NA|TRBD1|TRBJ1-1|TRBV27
TGTGCCAGCAGAGGACAGGGAATGAACACTGAAGCTTTCTTT
CASRGQGMNTEAFF
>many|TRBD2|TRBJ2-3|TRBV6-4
TGTGCCAGCAGTGATGGCGGGGGGGCTGCAGATACGCAGTATTTT
CASSDGGGAADTQYF